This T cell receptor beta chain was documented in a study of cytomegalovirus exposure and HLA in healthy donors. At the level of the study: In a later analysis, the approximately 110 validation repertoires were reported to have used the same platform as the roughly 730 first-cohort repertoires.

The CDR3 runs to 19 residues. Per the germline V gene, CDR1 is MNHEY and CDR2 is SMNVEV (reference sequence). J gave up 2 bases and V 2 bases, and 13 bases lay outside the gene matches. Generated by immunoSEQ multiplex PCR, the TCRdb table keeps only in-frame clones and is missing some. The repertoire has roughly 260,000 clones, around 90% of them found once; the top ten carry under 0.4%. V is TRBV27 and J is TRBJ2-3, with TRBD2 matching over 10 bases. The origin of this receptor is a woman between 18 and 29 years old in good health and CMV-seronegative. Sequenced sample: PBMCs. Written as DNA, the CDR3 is TGTGCCAGCAGTTTAGCACTAGCGGGGAGCTCATTGCACACAGATACGCAGTATTTT. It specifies CASSLALAGSSLHTDTQYF.